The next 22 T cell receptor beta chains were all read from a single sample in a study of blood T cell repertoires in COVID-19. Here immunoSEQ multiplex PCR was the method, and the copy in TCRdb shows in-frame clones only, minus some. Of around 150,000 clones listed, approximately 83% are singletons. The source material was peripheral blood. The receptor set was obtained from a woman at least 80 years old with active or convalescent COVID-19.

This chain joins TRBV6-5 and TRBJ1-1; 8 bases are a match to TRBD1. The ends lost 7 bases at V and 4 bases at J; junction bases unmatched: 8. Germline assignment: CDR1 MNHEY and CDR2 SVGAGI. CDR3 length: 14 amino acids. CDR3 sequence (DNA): TGTGCCAGCAAGCGCGACAGGGGAACCACTGAAGCTTTCTTT. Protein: CASKRDRGTTEAFF.

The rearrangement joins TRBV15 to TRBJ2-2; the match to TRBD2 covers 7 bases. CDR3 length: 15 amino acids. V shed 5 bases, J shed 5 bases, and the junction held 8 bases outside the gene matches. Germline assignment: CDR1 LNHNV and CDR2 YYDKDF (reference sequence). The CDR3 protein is CATSSQMGGTGELFF. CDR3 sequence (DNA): TGTGCCACCAGCTCCCAGATGGGGGGGACCGGGGAGCTGTTTTTT.

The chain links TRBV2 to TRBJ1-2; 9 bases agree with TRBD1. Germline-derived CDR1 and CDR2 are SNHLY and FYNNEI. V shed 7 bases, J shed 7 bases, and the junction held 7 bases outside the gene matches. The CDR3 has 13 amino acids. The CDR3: CASTLGTGTGYTF. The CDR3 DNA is TGTGCCAGCACCCTGGGGACAGGGACTGGCTACACCTTC.

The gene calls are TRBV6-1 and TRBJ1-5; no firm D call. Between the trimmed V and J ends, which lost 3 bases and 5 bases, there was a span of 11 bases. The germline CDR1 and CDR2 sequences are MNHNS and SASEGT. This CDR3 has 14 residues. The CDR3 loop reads CASSENRSYQPQHF. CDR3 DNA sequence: TGTGCCAGCAGTGAGAACAGAAGTTATCAGCCCCAGCATTTT.

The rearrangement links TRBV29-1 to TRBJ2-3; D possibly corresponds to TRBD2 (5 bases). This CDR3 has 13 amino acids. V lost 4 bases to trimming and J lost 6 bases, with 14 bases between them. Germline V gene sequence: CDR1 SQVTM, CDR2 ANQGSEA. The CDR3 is CSVGLPRSDTQYF. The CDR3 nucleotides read TGCAGCGTTGGACTACCGCGCTCGGATACGCAGTATTTT.

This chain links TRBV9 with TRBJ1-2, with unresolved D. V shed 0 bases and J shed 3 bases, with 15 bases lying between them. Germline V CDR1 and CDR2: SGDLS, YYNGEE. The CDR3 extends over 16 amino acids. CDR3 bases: TGTGCCAGCAGCGTAGGAGGAGGAGGGAGGGACTATGGCTACACCTTC. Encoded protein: CASSVGGGGRDYGYTF. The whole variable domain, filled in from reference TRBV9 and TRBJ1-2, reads DSGVTQTPKHLITATGQRVTLRCSPRSGDLSVYWYQQSLDQGLQFLIQYYNGEERAKGNILERFSAQQFPDLHSELNLSSLELGDSALYFCASSVGGGGRDYGYTFGSGTRLTVV.

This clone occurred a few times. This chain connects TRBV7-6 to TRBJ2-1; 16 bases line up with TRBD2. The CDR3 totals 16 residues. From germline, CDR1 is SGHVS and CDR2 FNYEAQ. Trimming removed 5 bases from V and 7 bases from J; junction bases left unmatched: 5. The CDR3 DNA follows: TGTGCCAGCAGCCCCGGGACTAGCGGGGGGGTTAATGAGCAGTTCTTC. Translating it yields CASSPGTSGGVNEQFF.

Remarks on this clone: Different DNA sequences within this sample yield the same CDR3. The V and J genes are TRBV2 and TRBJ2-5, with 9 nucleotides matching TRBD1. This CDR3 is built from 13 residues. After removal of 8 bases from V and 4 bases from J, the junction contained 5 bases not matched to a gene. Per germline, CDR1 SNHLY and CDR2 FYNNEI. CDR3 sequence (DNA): TGTGCCAGCCGGGGACAGGGACGAGAGACCCAGTACTTC. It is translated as CASRGQGRETQYF.

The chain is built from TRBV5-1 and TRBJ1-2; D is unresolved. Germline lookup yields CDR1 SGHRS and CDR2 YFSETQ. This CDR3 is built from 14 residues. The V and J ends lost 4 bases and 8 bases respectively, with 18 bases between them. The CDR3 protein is CASSPGLYSRGYTF. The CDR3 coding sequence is TGCGCCAGCAGCCCCGGACTCTATTCAAGGGGCTACACCTTC.

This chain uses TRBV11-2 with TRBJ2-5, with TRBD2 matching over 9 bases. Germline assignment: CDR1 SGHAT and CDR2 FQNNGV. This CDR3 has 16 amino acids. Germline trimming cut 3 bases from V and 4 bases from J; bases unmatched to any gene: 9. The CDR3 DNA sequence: TGTGCCAGCAGCTTTTCGGCGGGGGGGCTGCGAGAGACCCAGTACTTC. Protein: CASSFSAGGLRETQYF.

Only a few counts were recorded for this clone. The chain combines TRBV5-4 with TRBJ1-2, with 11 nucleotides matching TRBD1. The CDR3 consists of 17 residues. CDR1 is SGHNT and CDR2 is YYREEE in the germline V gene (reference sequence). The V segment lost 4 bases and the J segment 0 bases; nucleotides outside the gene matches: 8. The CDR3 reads CASSPGQGAKSNYGYTF. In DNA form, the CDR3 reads TGTGCCAGCAGCCCAGGACAGGGGGCGAAGTCTAACTATGGCTACACCTTC.

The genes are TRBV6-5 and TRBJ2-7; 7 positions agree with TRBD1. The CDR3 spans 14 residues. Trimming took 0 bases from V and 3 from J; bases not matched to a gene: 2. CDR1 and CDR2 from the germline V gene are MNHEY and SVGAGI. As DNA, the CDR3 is TGTGCCAGCAGTTACTCACAGGGGTTCTACGAGCAGTACTTC. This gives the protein CASSYSQGFYEQYF.

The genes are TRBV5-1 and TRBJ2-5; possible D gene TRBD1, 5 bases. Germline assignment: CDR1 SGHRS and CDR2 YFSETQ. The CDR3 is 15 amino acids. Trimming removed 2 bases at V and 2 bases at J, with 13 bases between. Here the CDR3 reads CASSLGRDLQETQYF. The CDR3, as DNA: TGCGCCAGCAGCTTAGGCAGGGATCTACAAGAGACCCAGTACTTC.

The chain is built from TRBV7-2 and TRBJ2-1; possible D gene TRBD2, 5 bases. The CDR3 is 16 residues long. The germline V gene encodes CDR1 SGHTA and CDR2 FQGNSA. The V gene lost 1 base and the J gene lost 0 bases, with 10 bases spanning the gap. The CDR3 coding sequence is TGTGCCAGCAGCTTAGTGGGCGGGCTCTCCTACAATGAGCAGTTCTTC. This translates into CASSLVGGLSYNEQFF.

The CDR3 spells CASGRAGGAEAFF. The CDR3 region has the DNA TGTGCCAGTGGCCGGGCAGGGGGAGCTGAAGCTTTCTTT. This sequence joins TRBV19 and TRBJ1-1; 7 bases map to TRBD1. Germline loops: CDR1 LNHDA, CDR2 SQIVND (reference sequence). The ends lost 8 bases at V and 6 bases at J; junction bases unmatched: 9. CDR3 size: 13 residues.

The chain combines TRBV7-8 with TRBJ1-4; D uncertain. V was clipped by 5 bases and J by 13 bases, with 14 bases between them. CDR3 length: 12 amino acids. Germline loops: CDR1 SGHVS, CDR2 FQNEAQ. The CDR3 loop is CASSLAMRGLFF. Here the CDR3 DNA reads TGTGCCAGCAGCCTCGCGATGCGGGGACTGTTTTTT.

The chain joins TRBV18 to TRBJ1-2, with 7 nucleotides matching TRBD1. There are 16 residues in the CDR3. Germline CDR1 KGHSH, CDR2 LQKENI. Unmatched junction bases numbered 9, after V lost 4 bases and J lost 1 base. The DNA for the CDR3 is TGTGCCAGCTCACGGGCCGGGACAGCGAGTAACTATGGCTACACCTTC. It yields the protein CASSRAGTASNYGYTF.

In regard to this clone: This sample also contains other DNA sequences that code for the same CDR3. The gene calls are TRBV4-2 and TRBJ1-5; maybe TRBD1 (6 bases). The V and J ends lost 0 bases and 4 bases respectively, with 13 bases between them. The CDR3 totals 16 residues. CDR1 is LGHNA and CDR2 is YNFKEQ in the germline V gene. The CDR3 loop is CASSQERGQLNQPQHF. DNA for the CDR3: TGTGCCAGCAGCCAAGAAAGAGGACAGCTAAATCAGCCCCAGCATTTT.

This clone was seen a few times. CDR3: CSAVGSASNQPQHF. The CDR3 nucleotides are TGCAGCGCCGTTGGCAGTGCAAGCAATCAGCCCCAGCATTTT. The chain links TRBV29-1 to TRBJ1-5; D is ambiguous. Germline CDR1 reads SQVTM; CDR2 reads ANQGSEA. The length of the CDR3 is 14 residues. The V gene lost 7 bases and the J gene lost 1 base, with 14 bases spanning the gap.

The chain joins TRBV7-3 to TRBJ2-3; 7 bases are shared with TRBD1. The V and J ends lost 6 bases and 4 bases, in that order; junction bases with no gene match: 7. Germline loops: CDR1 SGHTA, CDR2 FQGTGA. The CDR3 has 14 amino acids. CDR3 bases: TGTGCCAGCAGTCCAGACAGGGACGCAGATACGCAGTATTTT. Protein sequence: CASSPDRDADTQYF. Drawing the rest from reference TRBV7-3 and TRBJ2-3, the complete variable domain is GAGVSQTPSNKVTEKGKYVELRCDPISGHTALYWYRQSLGQGPEFLIYFQGTGAADDSGLPNDRFFAVRPEGSVSTLKIQRTERGDSAVYLCASSPDRDADTQYFGPGTRLTVL.

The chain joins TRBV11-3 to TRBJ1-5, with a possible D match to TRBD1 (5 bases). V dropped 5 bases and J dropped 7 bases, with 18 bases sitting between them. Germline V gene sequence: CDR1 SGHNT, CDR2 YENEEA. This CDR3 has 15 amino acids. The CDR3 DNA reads TGTGCCAGCAGCCCTGGGGGGGTCGAGGGACAGCCCCAGCATTTT. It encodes CASSPGGVEGQPQHF.

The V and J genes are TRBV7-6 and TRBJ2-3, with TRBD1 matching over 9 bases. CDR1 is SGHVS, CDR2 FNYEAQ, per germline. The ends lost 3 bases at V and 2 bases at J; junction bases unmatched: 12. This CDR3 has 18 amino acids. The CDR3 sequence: CASSFPTGGVDNTDTQYF. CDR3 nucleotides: TGTGCCAGCAGCTTTCCAACAGGGGGCGTTGATAACACAGATACGCAGTATTTT.